The clone carrying this T cell receptor beta chain came up a few times. As yet, its antigen is unknown. This sample stems from a study of CD8+ T cells in alopecia areata. Study at large: The percentage of affected scalp area served as the score of severity for treated patients.

As the sequencing template, cDNA was produced by extracting RNA and reverse transcribing it. TCRdb's copy holds only in-frame clones and misses some; the assay was immunoSEQ multiplex PCR. The top ten hold about 16% of the sample, which has 90,000 to 100,000 clones, roughly three fifths seen once. The junction had 1 base not matched to a gene; V was cut back by 1 base and J by 4 bases. CDR1 is SEHNR, CDR2 FQNEAQ, per germline (reference sequence). The CDR3 runs 15 residues. Study-level points and caveats: Many expanded lesional clones persisted in scalp and blood during tofacitinib. More clonal than normal scalp was lesional scalp, particularly alopecia totalis/universalis.

Treatment indicated: oral pan-JAK inhibitor, 5-10 mg twice daily. Sorting of PBMCs yielded the CD4+ and CD8+ T cells. The input for sequencing was CD8+ T cells sorted from blood, taken at week 4, from a patient treated with tofacitinib. The TCR originated in a human donor with alopecia areata. This chain connects TRBV7-9 to TRBJ1-2; 12 nucleotides line up with TRBD1. The CDR3 DNA follows: TGTGCCAGCAGCTTAGAGGGACAGGGGGCCTATGGCTACACCTTC. Translation: CASSLEGQGAYGYTF.